This passage covers 20 T cell receptor beta chains from one sample sequenced in a study of blood T cell repertoires in COVID-19. TCRdb keeps only in-frame clones here, not all; method: immunoSEQ multiplex PCR. The sample holds over 150,000 clones, approximately 85% seen once. Sequencing was carried out using PBMCs or T cells enriched from blood (not recorded which). Every receptor here comes from a man aged 35 to 55 who had recovered from COVID-19.

The CDR3 region is CASMGQTYEQYF. The CDR3 DNA is TGTGCCAGCATGGGACAGACCTACGAGCAGTACTTC. The chain couples TRBV6-5 to TRBJ2-7, with 7 bases identical to TRBD1. Per the germline V gene, CDR1 is MNHEY and CDR2 is SVGAGI. With 7 bases clipped from V and 2 bases from J, the junction kept 2 bases outside the gene matches. CDR3 length: 12 amino acids.

The CDR3 coding sequence is TGTGCCAGCAGTTTCGGACTGGCCCATTCAAATGAGCAGTTCTTC. Translating it yields CASSFGLAHSNEQFF. The chain couples TRBV27 to TRBJ2-1; possible D gene TRBD2, 5 bases. The V and J ends lost 3 bases and 7 bases respectively, with 16 bases between them. Germline V gene lookup returns CDR1 MNHEY and CDR2 SMNVEV (reference sequence). This CDR3 contains 15 residues.

The chain employs TRBV2 and TRBJ1-1; 7 bases line up with TRBD1. Germline CDR1 reads SNHLY; CDR2 reads FYNNEI. V trimming: 8 bases; J trimming: 2 bases; junction bases outside the gene matches: 8. The CDR3 is 14 residues long. The chain's CDR3 is CASSADRVNTEAFF. The DNA of the CDR3 is TGTGCCAGCTCCGCCGACAGGGTTAACACTGAAGCTTTCTTT.

This chain connects TRBV20-1 to TRBJ2-4, with 13 bases fitting TRBD2. With V trimmed by 3 bases and J by 3 bases, 8 bases remained unmatched. The length of the CDR3 is 17 residues. Looked up from germline, CDR1 is DFQATT and CDR2 is SNEGSKA (reference sequence). CDR3 sequence (DNA): TGCAGTGCTAGTTCACTAGCGGGGGGGGTAGGCAAAAACATTCAGTACTTC. It translates to CSASSLAGGVGKNIQYF.

Only one count was recorded for this clone. The chain employs TRBV18 and TRBJ1-1; D remains ambiguous. The CDR3 runs to 13 residues. V lost 3 bases and J lost 5, with 10 bases in between. Germline CDR1 KGHSH, CDR2 LQKENI. This CDR3 reads CASSPDTVTEAFF. Here the CDR3 DNA reads TGTGCCAGCTCACCTGACACGGTGACTGAAGCTTTCTTT.

This chain uses TRBV7-9 with TRBJ2-5, with TRBD2 identical over 10 bases. The J segment lost 4 bases and the V segment lost 8 bases, leaving 7 bases of the junction unmatched. Germline CDR1 is SEHNR and CDR2 is FQNEAQ (reference sequence). The CDR3 runs to 14 residues. The CDR3 reads CASGASGGGETQYF. The CDR3 DNA follows: TGTGCCAGCGGGGCTAGCGGGGGTGGAGAGACCCAGTACTTC.

This clone was counted once. V is TRBV6-5 and J is TRBJ1-6; the match to TRBD1 covers 7 bases. There are 15 residues in the CDR3. Losses at the gene ends were 5 bases for V and 7 bases for J; bases not matched to a gene: 8. CDR1 MNHEY and CDR2 SVGAGI come from the germline V gene. The CDR3 sequence is CASSTRQGGNSPLHF. The CDR3 DNA sequence: TGTGCCAGCAGTACCCGACAGGGCGGGAATTCACCCCTCCACTTT.

V and J are TRBV9 and TRBJ1-1; no definite D call. CDR1 and CDR2 (germline): SGDLS, YYNGEE. With 0 bases removed from V and 5 bases from J, the gap between germline ends came to 11 bases. The CDR3 sequence is 14 residues long. CDR3 sequence (DNA): TGTGCCAGCAGCGTAGGAGGGCTCAAAACTGAAGCTTTCTTT. This codes for CASSVGGLKTEAFF.

J is TRBJ2-1 and V is TRBV29-1; a possible D gene is TRBD2 (5 bases). The CDR3 is 11 amino acids. CDR1 and CDR2 (germline): SQVTM, ANQGSEA. Trimming pared 4 bases from V and 9 bases from J, leaving 10 bases between. CDR3 coding DNA: TGCAGCGTTGTTGGAGGTTTTGAGCAGTTCTTC. Translation gives CSVVGGFEQFF.

This sequence joins TRBV18 and TRBJ1-1; unclear D gene. This CDR3 region has 15 residues. Trimming shortened V by 3 bases and J by 3 bases, and 14 bases separated the two germline ends. Germline V gene data show CDR1 as KGHSH and CDR2 as LQKENI. The CDR3 here is CASSPRRPGDTEAFF. As DNA, the CDR3 is TGTGCCAGCTCACCCCGACGACCCGGGGACACTGAAGCTTTCTTT.

The chain combines TRBV29-1 with TRBJ1-2, with D maybe TRBD1 (6 bases). V lost 6 bases and J 8 bases, leaving 19 bases between the germline ends. CDR1 SQVTM and CDR2 ANQGSEA come from the germline V gene. This CDR3 region has 13 residues. The CDR3 loop reads CSVDIQGDEGYTF. The CDR3 nucleotides read TGCAGCGTCGACATACAGGGAGACGAAGGCTACACCTTC.

The rearrangement uses TRBV5-1 and TRBJ2-7; possible D gene TRBD2, 5 bases. Trimming shortened V by 0 bases and J by 2 bases, and 12 bases separated the two germline ends. Germline values: CDR1 SGHRS, CDR2 YFSETQ. This CDR3 comprises 15 residues. DNA for the CDR3: TGCGCCAGCAGCTTGGCTGTAGAGGGTACCTACGAGCAGTACTTC. Translation gives CASSLAVEGTYEQYF.

This chain joins TRBV29-1 and TRBJ2-7; D might be TRBD1 (6 bases). The CDR3 has 14 amino acids. Trimming stripped 5 bases from V and 6 bases from J, with 20 bases between. The V gene's germline CDR1 is SQVTM and CDR2 ANQGSEA. The chain's CDR3 is CSVRISAGASEQYF. The CDR3 coding sequence is TGCAGCGTTAGGATCTCGGCAGGGGCAAGCGAGCAGTACTTC.

V usage is TRBV5-1 and J usage is TRBJ1-6; maybe TRBD1 (6 bases). The CDR3 length is 16 residues. The germline V gene encodes CDR1 SGHRS and CDR2 YFSETQ. Deletions cut 3 bases from V and 5 bases from J, with 15 bases between. CDR3 in DNA: TGCGCCAGCAGCTATACAGGGCATGCCGATAATTCACCCCTCCACTTT. It encodes CASSYTGHADNSPLHF.

The rearrangement links TRBV5-1 to TRBJ1-1, with no clear D. The CDR3 sequence is 14 residues long. CDR1 and CDR2 (germline): SGHRS, YFSETQ. V dropped 2 bases and J dropped 4 bases, with 12 bases sitting between them. This CDR3 reads CASSFTRSGTEAFF. The DNA of the CDR3 is TGCGCCAGCAGCTTTACACGGTCGGGCACTGAAGCTTTCTTT.

V gene TRBV5-1 combines with J gene TRBJ2-5; 8 bases match TRBD2. V trimming: 3 bases; J trimming: 4 bases; junction bases outside the gene matches: 5. Germline lookup yields CDR1 SGHRS and CDR2 YFSETQ. CDR3 length: 14 amino acids. The CDR3 nucleotides are TGCGCCAGCAGCTCCGCGGGGGGCGGAGAGACCCAGTACTTC. Translation gives CASSSAGGGETQYF.

The CDR3 protein is CASSQRGDDEQYF. CDR3 coding DNA: TGCGCCAGCAGCCAACGCGGGGACGACGAGCAGTACTTC. The chain has TRBV4-1 and TRBJ2-7; tentatively, D is TRBD2 (6 bases). V was clipped by 2 bases and J by 5 bases, with 10 bases between them. This CDR3 has 13 residues. Germline V CDR1 and CDR2: MGHRA, YSYEKL.

This clone was observed many times. This chain uses TRBV19 with TRBJ1-3; D is perhaps TRBD1 (5 bases). The CDR3 sequence is 16 residues long. The germline V gene encodes CDR1 LNHDA and CDR2 SQIVND (reference sequence). The V end lost 10 bases, the J end lost 0 bases, and 19 bases lay between the germline ends. The CDR3 reads CATQLRQTGSGNTIYF. The CDR3 bases are TGTGCCACCCAACTCAGACAGACCGGCTCTGGAAACACCATATATTTT. The whole variable domain, remainder taken from reference TRBV19 and TRBJ1-3, is DGGITQSPKYLFRKEGQNVTLSCEQNLNHDAMYWYRQDPGQGLRLIYYSQIVNDFQKGDIAEGYSVSREKKESFPLTVTSAQKNPTAFYLCATQLRQTGSGNTIYFGEGSWLTVV.

V is TRBV12-5 and J is TRBJ1-3, with 9 nucleotides matching TRBD1. The V gene end was trimmed by 4 bases and the J gene end by 0 bases; junction bases not matched to a gene: 7. Germline V gene lookup returns CDR1 LGHNT and CDR2 FRNRAP. The CDR3 spans 17 residues. In nucleotides, the CDR3 is TGTGCTAGTGGTTCCACAGGGGGCTCGGGCTCTGGAAACACCATATATTTT. Translating it yields CASGSTGGSGSGNTIYF.

The table lists this clone with a few counts. This rearrangement joins TRBV30 to TRBJ2-3, with TRBD1 as a possible D gene (5 bases). The ends were cut back, 0 bases at V and 4 bases at J, with 8 bases in the middle. The CDR3 runs 13 residues. Germline V gene sequence: CDR1 GTSNPN, CDR2 SVGIG (reference sequence). The CDR3, as DNA: TGTGCCTGGAGTGTAGCAGGGCCAGATACGCAGTATTTT. Amino acid sequence: CAWSVAGPDTQYF.